This T cell receptor (beta chain) comes out of a study of T cell responses to AZD1222 COVID-19 vaccine (dated by TCRdb to the early 2020s). Concerning the study at large: Because spike-specific TCR depth and breadth did not differ between the two schedules, AZD1222 recipients who got a second dose at roughly 4 weeks were pooled with those who got a second dose at roughly 12 weeks. TCR sequencing was performed for 233 trial participants, of whom about 210 were given two doses of AZD1222 and roughly 25 were given two doses of MenACWY control vaccine. Enrollment into the trials was organized by age into subgroups of 18-55, 56-69 and 70-plus years, and those subgroups contained around 150, 28 and 57 TCR-sequenced participants, respectively.

The investigation overall reported the following: Because no samples from the day 14 peak response were available, repertoires could be characterized only after the peak T cell response. Most participants were white British and females outnumbered males, and the authors suggested that clonal diversity may have been underestimated. Nearly half of unique spike-specific TCRs reportedly recognized epitopes outside regions mutated in the B.1.351 and B.1.1.7 variants. In the small 56-69-year group, the increase in depth fell short of significance, most likely because of low power. The vaccine-associated CD4 TCRs covered the entire spike protein, and the dominant responses fell in regions 160-218 and 743-854. A significant rise in spike-specific TCR breadth and depth was observed after two AZD1222 doses relative to day 0 and relative to MenACWY recipients. Conclusions about previously exposed vaccinees were limited because only six AZD1222 recipients were SARS-CoV-2 seropositive at baseline.

Turning to this clone: Its antigen is not yet known. Per-base quality was not reported, and no clone a single base away is much larger than it.

The CDR3 regions of human TCRbeta chains were analyzed by immunosequencing. Under the source paper's analysis protocol: TCRs in the repertoires were compared against a reference library of SARS-CoV-2-specific TCRs that had been generated with the MIRA antigen-specificity platform. Breadth meant the fraction of unique TCRs that were SARS-CoV-2-associated, whereas depth meant the fraction of total T cells that were SARS-CoV-2-associated. Using the MIRA data, each spike-specific TCR was mapped to the spike region that the TCR reacts to and placed in a CD4 or CD8 class. Log10-transformed breadth and depth values were compared by one-way ANOVA with Sidak's multiple comparisons tests. The source is immuneACCESS, and TCRdb retained only in-frame sequences with V and J called. Part of the clones is not carried over; for the studies checked, unresolved V genes explain less than half of this, and the remainder is unexplained. That table is the source of V, J and clone size, and D and trimming were worked out from the DNA. The sample records about 110,000 clones, around 90% of which are singletons. Roughly 6.9% of the sample belongs to the ten largest clones.

The sample's time point, from its label and the paper: baseline before first vaccination. Vaccinee samples came from UK trials COV001 and COV002, including a single-blind randomized controlled phase 2/3 trial of AZD1222 (ChAdOx1 nCoV-19) in healthy adults. For TCRbeta chain sequencing, PBMC samples were collected from trial participants at day 0 and at day 28 after the second dose. Here the sequenced sample was peripheral blood, taken on day 0 of AZD1222 vaccination. The receptor comes from an adult in good health.

The CDR3 protein is CASSPEQGGYTF. The sequenced DNA is TGTGCCAGCTCACCCGAACAGGGTGGCTACACCTTC. This chain is built from TRBV18 and TRBJ1-2; perhaps TRBD1 is the D gene, with 6 bases matching. The germline V gene yields KGHSH for CDR1 and LQKENI for CDR2. Between the V and J ends, shortened by 3 bases and 7 bases respectively, the junction contains 9 bases. The CDR3 starts with the cysteine, ends with the phenylalanine, and has 12 residues. The retained sequence is limited to the CDR3, 36 bases, with the frame set at the first base.